This TCR delta chain stems from a study of Vδ1+ human thymocytes. Broader study findings: Thymic delta-chain repertoires held approximately 20% Vdelta2 sequences and few Vdelta3, despite high sort purity. Highly polyclonal TRG and TRD repertoires with Gaussian CDR3 length distributions appeared in thymus.

This CDR3 has 20 amino acids. Germline CDR1 and CDR2: TSWWSYY and QGS. The V end lost 3 bases, the J end lost 0 bases, and 26 bases lay between the germline ends. The sorted cells were CD3+ Vdelta1+ Vdelta2- thymocytes from alphabeta-depleted thymus. The template was reverse-transcribed extracted RNA. Multiplex PCR used pooled V-gene forward primers and a constant-region reverse primer to amplify CDR3s. TCRdb re-called clones from the multiplex PCR reads via CATT. The data contain about 53,000 delta-chain clones, around 15% of them seen just once; the ten biggest clones take up 0.3% to 0.45%. Points on this clone: Its matching antigen is unknown.

The sequence derives from a girl under two years old who had congenital heart surgery. The chain recombines TRDV1 with TRDJ1; possible D gene TRDD2, 6 bases. Sequencing was done on a sample of Vdelta1+ gamma-delta thymocytes from the thymus. As to subset: FACS-sorted CD3+ TCRalphabeta- TCRVdelta1+ TCRVdelta2- thymocytes. CDR3 nucleotides: TGTGCTCTTGGGGACCTACCTCCTACCCTACGGACTACTTACACCGATAAACTCATCTTT. It translates to CALGDLPPTLRTTYTDKLIF.